This TCR beta chain was observed in a study of radiotherapy plus CTLA-4 blockade in lung cancer. Study conclusions and caveats: Radiotherapy with ipilimumab was followed by blood expansion of tumor-derived clones.

Chemo-refractory metastatic non-small-cell lung cancer patients underwent focal radiation alongside CTLA-4 blockade with ipilimumab. Assay used: immunoSEQ multiplex PCR; TCRdb lists only in-frame clones, some missing. The sample lists 85,000 to 130,000 clones, approximately 81% occurring once. There are 15 residues in the CDR3. Germline V gene lookup returns CDR1 SEHNR and CDR2 FQNEAQ (reference sequence). With 1 base clipped from V and 12 bases from J, the junction kept 8 bases outside the gene matches. Notes on this clone: Its specificity is unknown.

The rearrangement links TRBV7-9 to TRBJ2-1; TRBD2 matches 11 bases. Material: peripheral blood, obtained from a patient treated with radiotherapy plus ipilimumab. This TCR was recovered from a human donor with non-small cell lung cancer that progressed on radiotherapy plus ipilimumab. Some clones in this sample may be carry-over from other donors' samples. The CDR3 DNA reads as TGTGCCAGCAGCTTAGGCTTAGCGGGGGGGCCTGTGCAGTTCTTC. Amino acids: CASSLGLAGGPVQFF.